Listed below are T cell receptor beta chains from one sample, sequenced in a study of neurological immune-mediated disorders. TCRdb fed the 5' RACE reads into MiXCR, producing one record per CDR3 protein. The data contain around 94,000 distinct CDR3 sequences, roughly 3.5% of them singletons. The sequenced material came from PBMCs. The receptor source for this set is a woman younger than 35 with multiple sclerosis. Each CDR3 is given with its conserved first and last residue. Each record gives: D gene, V gene, J gene, clone size, CDR3 protein, CDR3 DNA. The D gene is left open where the match is weak. Size is stated for part of the rows, as once, few or many counts, or as a class when the clone is expanded.

-	TRBV11-2	TRBJ1-2	many	CASSLAGDPTDGYTF	TGTGCCAGCAGCTTAGCGGGGGACCCAACGGATGGCTACACCTTC
-	TRBV9	TRBJ2-1	many	CASSVAGTLPIQWEQFF	TGTGCCAGCAGCGTAGCGGGGACTCTCCCTATACAATGGGAGCAGTTCTTC
TRBD1	TRBV4-1	TRBJ2-7	many	CASSRVPGQDYEQYF	TGCGCCAGCAGCCGAGTACCGGGACAGGACTACGAGCAGTACTTC
-	TRBV6-2/TRBV6-3	TRBJ2-1	many	CASSYGRLYNEQFF	TGTGCCAGCAGTTACGGCAGGCTATACAATGAGCAGTTCTTC
-	TRBV25-1	TRBJ2-1	many	CASSATEYNEQFF	TGTGCCAGCAGTGCGACAGAGTACAATGAGCAGTTCTTC
TRBD1	TRBV29-1	TRBJ2-1	many	CSVGGRTGGNEQFF	TGCAGCGTCGGCGGGAGGACAGGGGGGAATGAGCAGTTCTTC
-	TRBV4-2	TRBJ1-1	-	CASSPVGELEAFF	TGTGCCAGCAGCCCGGTAGGGGAATTGGAAGCTTTCTTT
TRBD1	TRBV10-3	TRBJ2-7	many	CATWDRGYEQYF	TGTGCCACCTGGGACAGGGGCTACGAGCAGTACTTC
-	TRBV9	TRBJ1-5	many	CASSVEARGQPQHF	TGTGCCAGCAGCGTAGAGGCCCGGGGTCAGCCCCAGCATTTT
TRBD1	TRBV5-6	TRBJ2-6	many	CASSLSRDRIYSGANVLTF	TGTGCCAGCAGCTTGTCCCGGGACAGGATCTACTCTGGGGCCAACGTCCTGACTTTC
TRBD2	TRBV5-1	TRBJ2-1	many	CASSLVGVAGGPSSYNEQFF	TGCGCCAGCAGCTTGGTAGGGGTAGCGGGGGGTCCGAGCTCCTACAATGAGCAGTTCTTC
-	TRBV29-1	TRBJ2-3	many	CSAGPGGARDTQYF	TGCAGCGCAGGACCGGGCGGGGCTCGGGATACGCAGTATTTT
TRBD2	TRBV7-9	TRBJ2-3	many	CASSSGTSGRSDTQYF	TGTGCCAGCAGCTCGGGGACTAGCGGGAGGTCAGATACGCAGTATTTT
TRBD2	TRBV9	TRBJ2-7	many	CASSTQAGGFYEQYF	TGTGCCAGCAGCACCCAAGCGGGAGGTTTCTACGAGCAGTACTTC
TRBD2	TRBV7-9	TRBJ2-1	many	CASSGGLAGGKETYNEQFF	TGTGCCAGCAGCGGCGGACTAGCGGGAGGCAAGGAGACCTACAATGAGCAGTTCTTC
-	TRBV4-1	TRBJ1-4	-	CASSHGSEKLFF	TGCGCCAGCAGCCACGGTAGTGAAAAACTGTTTTTT
-	TRBV28	TRBJ2-6	many	CASSVGDSSSGANVLTF	TGTGCCAGCAGCGTAGGGGACTCGAGCTCTGGGGCCAACGTCCTGACTTTC
-	TRBV25-1	TRBJ2-7	many	CASSWGDWRYEQYF	TGTGCCAGCAGTTGGGGAGACTGGCGCTACGAGCAGTACTTC
-	TRBV20-1	TRBJ1-1	many	CSAREGGRGTEAFF	TGCAGTGCTAGAGAGGGTGGGAGGGGCACTGAAGCTTTCTTT
-	TRBV7-3	TRBJ2-5	many	CASSLSPTVSRQYF	TGTGCCAGCAGCTTATCGCCGACAGTCAGTAGGCAGTACTTC
-	TRBV20-1	TRBJ1-5	many	CSAREGERGNQPQHF	TGCAGTGCTAGAGAGGGGGAAAGGGGCAATCAGCCCCAGCATTTT
-	TRBV6-5	TRBJ2-7	many	CASSVSYRYEQYF	TGTGCCAGCAGTGTTTCATACCGCTACGAGCAGTACTTC
-	TRBV29-1	TRBJ1-2	many	CSVDFGVGLSGYTF	TGCAGCGTTGATTTTGGGGTCGGGTTATCGGGCTACACCTTC
-	TRBV5-1	TRBJ2-3	many	CASSDPGGTLSTDTQYF	TGCGCCAGCAGCGACCCCGGAGGGACCCTCAGCACAGATACGCAGTATTTT
TRBD2	TRBV12-3/TRBV12-4	TRBJ2-2	many	CASSLGLAGTGELFF	TGTGCCAGCAGTTTAGGCCTAGCGGGCACCGGGGAGCTGTTTTTT
-	TRBV20-1	TRBJ1-5	many	CSTRQTGTLRPQHF	TGCAGCACCCGTCAAACAGGGACCCTCAGGCCCCAGCATTTT
-	TRBV3-1	TRBJ2-7	many	CASSHAWTEHSAYEQYF	TGTGCCAGCAGCCACGCCTGGACGGAACATTCGGCCTACGAGCAGTACTTC
TRBD2	TRBV20-1	TRBJ2-5	many	CSAKRGGNQETQYF	TGCAGTGCTAAGCGGGGGGGCAACCAAGAGACCCAGTACTTC
TRBD1	TRBV28	TRBJ2-1	few	CASSLLGTGVRSNEQFF	TGTGCCAGCAGTTTACTCGGGACAGGGGTAAGGAGCAATGAGCAGTTCTTC
-	TRBV12-3/TRBV12-4	TRBJ1-5	many	CASSLFPGDQPQHF	TGTGCCAGCAGTTTGTTCCCAGGGGATCAGCCCCAGCATTTT
-	TRBV7-8	TRBJ1-6	many	CASSPAGGFPNSPLHF	TGTGCCAGCAGCCCAGCGGGAGGCTTCCCTAATTCACCCCTCCACTTT
-	TRBV20-1	TRBJ1-2	many	CSARDLGGPGNGYTF	TGCAGTGCTAGAGATCTCGGGGGCCCCGGCAATGGCTACACCTTC
-	TRBV5-5	TRBJ2-7	few	CASSLTPGRELAYEQYF	TGTGCCAGCAGCTTGACTCCAGGGAGAGAATTGGCCTACGAGCAGTACTTC
TRBD2	TRBV20-1	TRBJ2-3	many	CSARRDYRDTDTQYF	TGCAGTGCTAGGAGGGACTACCGGGACACAGATACGCAGTATTTT